This T cell receptor (beta chain) came from a study of cytotoxic CD8 clonotypes in ibrutinib-treated CLL. Study-wide background: The patient breakdown showed fewer than twelve relapsed/refractory and some 16 treatment-naive cases, with about 18 IGHV unmutated. Around 25 partial and 2 complete responses; at median approximately 68 months, roughly 15 remitted, approximately 12 progressed.

Study outcomes and limitations: In sustained-remission versus progressing patients, sampling times differed.

Profiled with immunoSEQ multiplex PCR; TCRdb holds only in-frame clones, not every one. Here the sample spans around 310,000 clones, around four fifths being singletons. There are 16 residues in the CDR3. Per germline, CDR1 SGHTA and CDR2 FQGNSA. V dropped 2 bases and J dropped 7; count of bases not matched to a gene: 6. Note on this clone: Antigen specificity is unknown.

This specimen was PBMCs, taken before ibrutinib treatment. The chain has TRBV7-2 and TRBJ2-2; TRBD2 agrees at 11 bases. The sequence derives from a human donor with chronic lymphocytic leukemia. The CDR3 region has the DNA TGTGCCAGCAGCTTACTAGCGGGAGGCACTGGCGGGGAGCTGTTTTTT. This encodes CASSLLAGGTGGELFF. Together with reference TRBV7-2 and TRBJ2-2, the CDR3 gives the full variable domain: GAGVSQSPSNKVTEKGKDVELRCDPISGHTALYWYRQSLGQGLEFLIYFQGNSAPDKSGLPSDRFSAERTGGSVSTLTIQRTQQEDSAVYLCASSLLAGGTGGELFFGEGSRLTVL.